This TCR beta chain came from a study of blood T cells in healthy people across ages. Notes on this clonotype: Its antigen is unknown.

This CDR3 region has 15 residues. Trimming removed 0 bases from V and 0 bases from J, with 9 bases in between. From germline, CDR1 is SGHRS and CDR2 YFSETQ. Study-level points and caveats: Versus aged donors, long-lived donors had higher diversity and more naive CD4+ cells.

Sample-barcoded 5' priming and a J-beta primer mix drove a second PCR of roughly 7 to 11 cycles. Via MiXCR, TCRdb re-called the 5' RACE reads, giving one row per CDR3 protein. The sample comprises some 890,000 distinct CDR3 sequences, 25% to 35% of which are singletons, and around 9.6% rests with the top ten. Separately, the same data were catalogued under a study of T cells of mothers and their children.

Sequenced material: blood. The TCR originated in a woman in her forties in good health. This chain connects TRBV5-1 to TRBJ1-1; D is possibly TRBD1 (5 bases). CDR3 coding DNA: TGCGCCAGCAGCTTGGAACAGGTTGTGAACACTGAAGCTTTCTTT. It specifies CASSLEQVVNTEAFF. The variable domain in full, completed from reference TRBV5-1 and TRBJ1-1, reads KAGVTQTPRYLIKTRGQQVTLSCSPISGHRSVSWYQQTPGQGLQFLFEYFSETQRNKGNFPGRFSGRQFSNSRSEMNVSTLELGDSALYLCASSLEQVVNTEAFFGQGTRLTVV.